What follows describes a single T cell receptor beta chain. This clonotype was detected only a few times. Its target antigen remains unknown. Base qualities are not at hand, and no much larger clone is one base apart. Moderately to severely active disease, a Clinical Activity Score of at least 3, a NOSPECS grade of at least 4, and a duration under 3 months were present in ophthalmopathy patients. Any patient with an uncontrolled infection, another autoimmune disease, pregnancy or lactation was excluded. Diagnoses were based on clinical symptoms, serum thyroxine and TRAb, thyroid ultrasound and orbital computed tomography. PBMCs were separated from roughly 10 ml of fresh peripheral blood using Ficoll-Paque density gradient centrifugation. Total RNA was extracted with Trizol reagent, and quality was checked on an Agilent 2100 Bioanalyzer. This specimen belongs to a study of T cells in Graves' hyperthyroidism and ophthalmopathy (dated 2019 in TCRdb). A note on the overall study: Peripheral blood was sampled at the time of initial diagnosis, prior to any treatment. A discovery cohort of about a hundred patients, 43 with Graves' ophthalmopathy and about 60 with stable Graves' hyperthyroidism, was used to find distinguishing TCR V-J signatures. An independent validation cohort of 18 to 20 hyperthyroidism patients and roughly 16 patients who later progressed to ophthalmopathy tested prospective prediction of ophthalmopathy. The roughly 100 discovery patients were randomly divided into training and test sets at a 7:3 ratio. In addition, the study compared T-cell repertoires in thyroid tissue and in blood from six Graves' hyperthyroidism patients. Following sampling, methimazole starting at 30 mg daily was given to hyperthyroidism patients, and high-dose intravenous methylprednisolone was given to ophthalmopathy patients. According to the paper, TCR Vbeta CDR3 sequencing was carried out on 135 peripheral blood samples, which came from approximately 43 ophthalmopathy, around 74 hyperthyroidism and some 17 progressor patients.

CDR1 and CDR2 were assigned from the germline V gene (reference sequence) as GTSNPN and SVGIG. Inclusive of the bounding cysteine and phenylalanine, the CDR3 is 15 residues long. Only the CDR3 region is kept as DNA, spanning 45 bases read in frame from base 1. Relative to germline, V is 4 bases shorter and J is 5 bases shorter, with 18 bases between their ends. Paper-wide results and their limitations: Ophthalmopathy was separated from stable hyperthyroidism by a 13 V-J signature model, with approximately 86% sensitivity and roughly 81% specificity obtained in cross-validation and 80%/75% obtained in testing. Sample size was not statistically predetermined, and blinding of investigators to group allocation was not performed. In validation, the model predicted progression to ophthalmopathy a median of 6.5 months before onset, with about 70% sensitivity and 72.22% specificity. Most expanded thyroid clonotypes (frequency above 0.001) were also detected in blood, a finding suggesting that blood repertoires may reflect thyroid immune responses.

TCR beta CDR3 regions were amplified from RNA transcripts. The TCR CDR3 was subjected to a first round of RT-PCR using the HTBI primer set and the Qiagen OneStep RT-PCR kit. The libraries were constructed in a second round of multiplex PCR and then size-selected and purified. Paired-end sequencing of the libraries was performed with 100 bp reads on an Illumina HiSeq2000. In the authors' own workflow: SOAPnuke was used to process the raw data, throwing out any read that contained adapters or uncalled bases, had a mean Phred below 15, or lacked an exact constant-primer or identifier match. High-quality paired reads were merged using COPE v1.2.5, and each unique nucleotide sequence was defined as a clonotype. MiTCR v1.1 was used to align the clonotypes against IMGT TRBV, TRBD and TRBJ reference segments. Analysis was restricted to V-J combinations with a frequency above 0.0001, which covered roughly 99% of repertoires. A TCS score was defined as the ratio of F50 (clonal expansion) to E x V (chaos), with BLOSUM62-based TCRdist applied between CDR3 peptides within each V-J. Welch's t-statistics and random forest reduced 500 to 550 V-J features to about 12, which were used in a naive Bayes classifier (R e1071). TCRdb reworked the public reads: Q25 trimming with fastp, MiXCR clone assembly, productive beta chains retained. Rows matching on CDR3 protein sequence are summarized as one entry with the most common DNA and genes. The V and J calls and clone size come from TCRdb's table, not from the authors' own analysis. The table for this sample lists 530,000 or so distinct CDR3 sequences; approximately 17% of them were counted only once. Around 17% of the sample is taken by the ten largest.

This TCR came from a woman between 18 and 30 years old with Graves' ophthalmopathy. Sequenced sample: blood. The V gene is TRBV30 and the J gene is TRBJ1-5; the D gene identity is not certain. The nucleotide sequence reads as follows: TGTGCCTGGATGGACGAGACATCAGTTTATCAGCCCCAGCATTTT. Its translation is CAWMDETSVYQPQHF.